This T cell receptor (delta chain) emerged from a study of DNA immune sequencing with unique molecular identifiers (dated by TCRdb to 2018 to 2021). Regarding the study in general: Immunomagnetic cell separation was used to enrich gammadelta T cells from buffy coats, and the genomic DNA of the enriched gammadelta T cells was sequenced. gammadelta T cells were enriched from PBMC of some ten healthy individuals by fluorescence-activated cell sorting. To compare enriched with non-enriched material, around 0.09 ug of enriched gammadelta T-cell DNA and approximately 0.94 ug of non-enriched PBMC DNA were sequenced. The study developed and validated an ultrasensitive DNA-based TRD repertoire sequencing method using PCR-introduced unique molecular identifiers. Validation of the sequencing method was done both on synthetic reference molecules and on blood samples taken from healthy individuals. Donors were healthy individuals, with fewer than 11 donors profiled from sorted peripheral blood gammadelta T cells.

Libraries came from multiplex PCR. A 32-plex assay with primers for all 8 TRDV and 4 TRDJ genes covering the CDR3 was used to amplify genomic DNA. During 2 to 3 cycles of barcoding PCR, a 12-nucleotide UMI was attached, and a second PCR using Illumina adapter primers followed. Libraries were purified with AMPure XP beads and quality-checked on a Fragment Analyzer with the HS NGS Fragment kit. An Illumina MiniSeq mid-output kit with approximately 20% PhiX and 150 cycles of paired-end reads was used for sequencing. In the paper's pipeline: MIGEC version 1.2.9 was used to process reads, grouping reads by UMI and building error-corrected consensus sequences. Modified VDJtools version 1.2.1 scripts and the tcR R package were used for post-processing. TCRdb processed the public reads again with the CATT caller, after which rows with matching DNA were combined. It is TCRdb's table, rather than the study itself, that gives the V and J calls and clone size. The sample records about 750 delta-chain clones, roughly 3% of which are singletons. The top ten clones comprise roughly 62% of the sample.

For this clone: It lacks a known antigen. TCRdb's entry gives the protein of a much larger clone, which mismatches this DNA's translation at residue 14, likely from a read error; the protein reported here is translated from the DNA.

Study-level results and caveats: Variation in TRD repertoire diversity was observed between healthy donors, with several donors found to be highly oligoclonal, in that the top 5 clonotypes exceeded half of productive molecules. The primer-based approach is unable to detect novel TRD sequences that the primers do not target. TRDV2 paired with TRDJ1 was the most common TRD rearrangement among clonotypes in healthy donors.

The CDR3 has 18 amino acids, counting the end cysteine and phenylalanine. Of the read, only the CDR3 DNA is kept; its 54 bases are in frame from base 1. CDR1 and CDR2, looked up from the germline V gene, are GEAIGNYY and EKD. This receptor was identified in a human donor in good health. Sample: gamma-delta T cells from PBMCs. The chain uses TRDV2 and TRDJ1, with TRDD3 matching 8 junction bases. The sequence in DNA is TGTGCCTGTGACCCCGTACTGGGGGCCAATATTTACACCAATAAACTCATCTTT. Translation gives CACDPVLGANIYTNKLIF.